This TCR beta chain stems from a study of technical replicates of blood from a handful of donors. The data were produced by immunoSEQ multiplex PCR, yet TCRdb's version contains in-frame clones alone and is incomplete. The sample gives approximately 94,000 clones, almost 97% of which show up once; approximately 0.36% is in the top ten. Trimming cost V 8 bases and J 2 bases; bases outside gene matches: 4. The CDR3 totals 13 residues. The V gene's germline CDR1 is LNHDA and CDR2 SQIVND (reference sequence). The sequenced sample was T cells isolated from PBMCs. The sequence came from a human donor in good health. The chain recombines TRBV19 with TRBJ2-7, with 9 bases lining up with TRBD2. CDR3 region: CASSSGMTYEQYF. In DNA form, the CDR3 reads TGTGCCAGTTCTAGCGGGATGACCTACGAGCAGTACTTC. Based on the CDR3 plus reference TRBV19 and TRBJ2-7, the full variable domain is DGGITQSPKYLFRKEGQNVTLSCEQNLNHDAMYWYRQDPGQGLRLIYYSQIVNDFQKGDIAEGYSVSREKKESFPLTVTSAQKNPTAFYLCASSSGMTYEQYFGPGTRLTVT.